Presented here are 18 T cell receptor beta chains from one specimen sequenced in a study of cytomegalovirus exposure and HLA in healthy donors. Produced via immunoSEQ multiplex PCR; TCRdb's table is partial and in-frame only. The sample carries under 50,000 clones, roughly 93% recorded once. Material: PBMCs. These receptors all stem from a woman between 18 and 29 years old in good health and CMV-seronegative.

The chain employs TRBV2 and TRBJ2-2; D gene uncertain. This CDR3 has 15 residues. The germline V gene encodes CDR1 SNHLY and CDR2 FYNNEI. Between the trimmed V and J ends, which lost 6 bases and 6 bases, there was a span of 17 bases. The chain's CDR3 is CASRSTTLTPGELFF. The CDR3 DNA reads TGTGCCAGCAGATCGACAACCTTAACACCCGGGGAGCTGTTTTTT.

The V call is TRBV28, the J call TRBJ1-2, with D tentatively TRBD1 (6 bases). Trimming removed 3 bases at V and 7 bases at J, with 12 bases between. The length of the CDR3 is 13 residues. Germline V lookup: CDR1 MDHEN, CDR2 SYDVKM. The CDR3 bases are TGTGCCAGCAGTTTTAGGGCAGGGGTTGGCTACACCTTC. Translated: CASSFRAGVGYTF.

The rearrangement uses TRBV6-1 and TRBJ1-4; D not resolved. CDR1 is MNHNS and CDR2 is SASEGT in the germline V gene. CDR3 size: 12 residues. Between the trimmed V and J ends, which lost 7 bases and 7 bases, there was a span of 10 bases. CDR3 nucleotides: TGTGCCAGCAAGACCCCTAGTGAAAAACTGTTTTTT. As protein: CASKTPSEKLFF.

In this sample, this clone turned up once. This chain connects TRBV13 to TRBJ2-1, with a weak D call TRBD1 (7 bases). This CDR3 is built from 16 residues. In germline, CDR1 is PRHDT, CDR2 FYEKMQ (reference sequence). Trimming stripped 5 bases from V and 0 bases from J, with 14 bases between. CDR3 DNA sequence: TGTGCCAGCAGCCAGGAGGGGACAGACTCCTACAATGAGCAGTTCTTC. Translation: CASSQEGTDSYNEQFF.

CDR3 coding DNA: TGTGCCTGGAGGGGGGACAGCAACTACGAGCAGTACTTC. As protein: CAWRGDSNYEQYF. This rearrangement joins TRBV30 to TRBJ2-7, with 7 bases identical to TRBD1. V trimming: 3 bases; J trimming: 3 bases; junction bases outside the gene matches: 5. Germline assignment: CDR1 GTSNPN and CDR2 SVGIG (reference sequence). CDR3 length: 13 residues.

CDR3 sequence reads: CASSEGQAYEQYF. CDR3 bases: TGCGCCAGCAGCGAAGGACAGGCCTACGAGCAGTACTTC. The rearrangement uses TRBV5-1 and TRBJ2-7; 7 bases agree with TRBD1. The CDR3 is made up of 13 amino acids. Germline loops: CDR1 SGHRS, CDR2 YFSETQ. Trimming at V came to 4 bases and at J to 2 bases, leaving 3 bases not matched to a gene.

V usage is TRBV7-3 and J usage is TRBJ2-7; 9 bases are shared with TRBD2. CDR1 and CDR2 from the germline V gene are SGHTA and FQGTGA. V gave up 4 bases and J gave up 5 bases; unmatched junction bases: 12. This CDR3 is built from 16 residues. CDR3 bases: TGTGCCAGCAGCTCCGCTGGAGCGGGAGGCCTCCACGAGCAGTACTTC. As protein: CASSSAGAGGLHEQYF.

The chain employs TRBV7-3 and TRBJ2-2; 9 bases align to TRBD2. The CDR3 is 15 residues long. The V segment lost 6 bases and the J segment 6 bases; nucleotides outside the gene matches: 8. The germline V gene has CDR1 SGHTA and CDR2 FQGTGA. The CDR3 region has the DNA TGTGCCAGCAGTTCAAGCGGGGGGATGGCCGGGGAGCTGTTTTTT. It specifies CASSSSGGMAGELFF.

The chain has TRBV10-2 and TRBJ1-1; D is possibly TRBD1 (5 bases). CDR3 length: 14 residues. Per germline, CDR1 WSHSY and CDR2 SAAADI. The V and J ends lost 7 bases and 1 base respectively, with 13 bases between them. The CDR3: CASTAVGGNTEAFF. The CDR3 DNA reads TGCGCCAGCACCGCGGTGGGGGGGAACACTGAAGCTTTCTTT.

In DNA form, the CDR3 reads TGTGCCAGCAGCTTAGCGGGGGTCCAAGAGACCCAGTACTTC. Translated: CASSLAGVQETQYF. The chain employs TRBV5-4 and TRBJ2-5; 8 positions agree with TRBD2. J lost 1 base, V lost 2 bases, and 1 base had no gene match. CDR1 SGHNT and CDR2 YYREEE come from the germline V gene (reference sequence). The CDR3 loop spans 14 amino acids.

This chain connects TRBV2 to TRBJ2-1; a weak D match, TRBD2 (6 bases). Germline-derived CDR1 and CDR2 are SNHLY and FYNNEI. V dropped 3 bases and J dropped 0 bases, with 12 bases sitting between them. CDR3 length: 16 residues. The CDR3 sequence is CASSDGGLGSYNEQFF. Written as DNA, the CDR3 is TGTGCCAGCAGTGATGGAGGGCTCGGCTCCTACAATGAGCAGTTCTTC.

The chain is built from TRBV18 and TRBJ2-5, with TRBD2 identical over 8 bases. This CDR3 has 14 residues. CDR1 and CDR2 (germline): KGHSH, LQKENI. Trimming took 6 bases from V and 3 from J; bases not matched to a gene: 6. The CDR3 bases are TGTGCCAGCTCCCGAGGACTAGCAGAAGAGACCCAGTACTTC. This sequence encodes CASSRGLAEETQYF.

This sequence joins TRBV6-1 and TRBJ2-1, with TRBD2 matching over 9 bases. Trimming took 6 bases from V and 8 from J; bases not matched to a gene: 8. Germline values: CDR1 MNHNS, CDR2 SASEGT. The CDR3 is 14 residues long. CDR3 sequence: CASREPGLAYEQFF. The CDR3 DNA reads as TGTGCCAGCAGAGAGCCTGGACTAGCGTATGAGCAGTTCTTC.

This chain links TRBV4-2 with TRBJ2-4, with D possibly being TRBD1 (5 bases). This CDR3 has 14 residues. From germline, CDR1 is LGHNA and CDR2 YNFKEQ. The ends were cut back, 4 bases at V and 7 bases at J, with 14 bases in the middle. CDR3 residues: CASSLLNPGNIQYF. The CDR3 coding sequence is TGTGCCAGCAGCCTACTAAACCCAGGGAACATTCAGTACTTC.

The chain combines TRBV12-2 with TRBJ2-7; the D segment call TRBD2 is taken from the table without a DNA check. TRBV12-2 is assigned pseudogene status. CDR3 length: 16 amino acids. CDR3 in DNA: TGTGCAAGTCGCTTGCCTAGCGGGAGAACTTCCTACGAGCAGTACTTC. Amino acid sequence: CASRLPSGRTSYEQYF.

This chain uses TRBV20-1 with TRBJ1-1; no reliable D call. The germline CDR1 and CDR2 sequences are DFQATT and SNEGSKA (reference sequence). CDR3 size: 11 residues. Trimming stripped 2 bases from V and 6 bases from J, with 7 bases between. The CDR3 loop is CSARSQAEAFF. The CDR3 coding sequence is TGCAGTGCTAGATCGCAGGCTGAAGCTTTCTTT.

This chain uses TRBV7-9 with TRBJ2-1; 13 bases are a match to TRBD2. V lost 0 bases, J lost 8 bases, and 4 bases stayed unmatched. Germline V gives CDR1 SEHNR, CDR2 FQNEAQ (reference sequence). This CDR3 is 16 amino acids long. Written as DNA, the CDR3 is TGTGCCAGCAGCTTAGCCGGGACTAGCGGGAAACATGAGCAGTTCTTC. Translation gives CASSLAGTSGKHEQFF.

The chain carries TRBV27 and TRBJ2-1, with 14 bases aligning to TRBD2. This CDR3 is 18 amino acids long. The V segment lost 5 bases and the J segment 4 bases; nucleotides outside the gene matches: 10. CDR1 is MNHEY and CDR2 is SMNVEV in the germline V gene (reference sequence). The CDR3 nucleotides are TGTGCCAGCAGTATAACCCCGGGACTAGCGGGGGTATACAATGAGCAGTTCTTC. It encodes CASSITPGLAGVYNEQFF.